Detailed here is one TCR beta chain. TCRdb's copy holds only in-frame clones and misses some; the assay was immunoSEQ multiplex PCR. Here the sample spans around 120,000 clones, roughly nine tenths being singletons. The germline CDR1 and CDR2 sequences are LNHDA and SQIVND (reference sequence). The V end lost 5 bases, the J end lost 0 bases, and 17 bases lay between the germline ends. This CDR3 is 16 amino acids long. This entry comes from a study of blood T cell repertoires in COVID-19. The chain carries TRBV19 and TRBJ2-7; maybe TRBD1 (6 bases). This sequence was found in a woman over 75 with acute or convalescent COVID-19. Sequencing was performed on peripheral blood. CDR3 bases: TGTGCCAGTAGTGCCCTCCCCGGGACAAGCTCCTACGAGCAGTACTTC. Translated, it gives CASSALPGTSSYEQYF.